Below, one T cell receptor (beta chain) is given with its context. Its recognized antigen is unknown. Base qualities are missing; no much larger clone stands one base away. After about 9 days of culture, CD4+ T cells were isolated with the EasySep CD4+ T cell isolation kit. The absence of prior SARS-CoV-2 infection in healthy vaccine recipients was confirmed by negative nucleocapsid antibodies before and after vaccination. On days 3 and 7, half of the culture medium was replaced with fresh IL-2-containing medium. Unless noted otherwise, every peptide stimulation condition was cultured in triplicate wells. Using Ficoll-Paque Plus gradient centrifugation, PBMC were separated from whole blood and then either used fresh or cryopreserved at -140C. Genomic DNA was extracted from cultured CD4+ T cells with the QIAamp micro DNA kit. The sample belongs to a study of vaccination effects on CD4 cells after COVID-19 (dated by TCRdb to about 2022). For the study in its entirety: To identify antigen-specific CD4+ T cell clonotypes by their expansion, the ViraFEST assay first stimulated PBMC with viral peptide pools and then applied TCR sequencing. Each participant got two doses of an mRNA SARS-CoV-2 vaccine, either BNT162b2 or mRNA-1273. Around 2.1 million PBMC per well were cultured with approximately 10 ug/ml peptides in IMDM containing about 5% human AB serum, around 10 IU/ml IL-2 and gentamicin. In both COVID-19 convalescent patients and infection-naive vaccine recipients, the study compared SARS-CoV-2 spike-specific CD4+ TCR repertoires from before mRNA vaccination with those from after it. A total of 10 COVID-19 convalescent patients and several SARS-CoV-2-naive healthy vaccine recipients were included in the full study. The Oncomine TCR Beta short-read assay on an Illumina iSeq 100 was used to sequence cultures from other donors in the study. Overall results and qualifications from the work: The study was limited by a small number of convalescent patients, and early post-infection timepoints were lacking. Both infection-induced and vaccine-induced clones contracted markedly at late post-vaccination timepoints, which is consistent with waning T cell responses. Among healthy vaccine recipients, nearly all vaccine-induced clones were SARS-CoV-2 mono-reactive, and just 1 of 255 was cross-reactive with common cold coronaviruses.

The library was obtained by the immunoSEQ multiplex PCR assay. DNA from the cultured and isolated CD4+ T cells underwent TCR beta CDR3 sequencing. The published analysis was carried out like this. Non-productive TCR sequences were removed, reads were trimmed to the CDR3 region, and CDR3s of at least 7 amino acids were retained. Antigen-specific clonotypes were identified using the MANAFEST web app by comparison of expansion in peptide wells against reference cultures. Positive clones required FDR<0.05 expansion versus reference and all other wells, odds ratio above 5, and frequency above 0.1% in two replicate wells. Clonotypes significantly expanded in SARS-CoV-2 spike wells and in at least one common cold coronavirus spike condition were defined as cross-reactive. Using the stringdist R package, CDR3 similarity was measured by Levenshtein distance, and unrooted trees were constructed with ape in R 3.6.1. Not all clones reach the TCRdb copy of this immuneACCESS table, which keeps in-frame sequences only. Checked studies attribute under half of the gap to unresolved V genes and leave the rest unexplained. Clone size and V and J calls were adopted from that table, with D and trimming inferred from the DNA. The sample yields tens of thousands of clones; approximately 80% were counted once. The leading ten clones occupy approximately 2% of the sample.

Sequences were derived from CD4+ T cells from PBMCs cultured without peptide, sampled before COVID-19 vaccination. The TCR was taken from a human donor who received a COVID-19 vaccine.

The base sequence is TGTGCCAGCAGCGTAGAGGGTGCCGCTGAAGCTTTCTTT. It is translated as CASSVEGAAEAFF. Recombination linked TRBV9 to TRBJ1-1; there is no confident call for the D gene. There are 13 amino acids in the CDR3, from cysteine to phenylalanine inclusive. Only CDR3 DNA is held: 39 bases, read in frame from base 1. The V and J ends are trimmed by 0 bases and 6 bases, leaving 9 bases between them. CDR1 and CDR2, looked up from the germline V gene, are SGDLS and YYNGEE.